The 12 T cell receptor beta chains listed next were all sequenced from one sample in a study of cytomegalovirus exposure and HLA in healthy donors. Vbeta (60) and Jbeta (13) primers were used in the PCR. TCRdb's copy holds only in-frame clones and misses some; the assay was immunoSEQ multiplex PCR. This table has hundreds of thousands of clones, 60% to 80% appearing once. The sequenced material came from PBMCs. The receptor source for this set is a young man in good health and CMV-seronegative.

Only a few counts were recorded for this clone. A read error may produce the germline difference seen at one junction end. The gene calls are TRBV7-7 and TRBJ2-5, with a tentative D call TRBD2 (6 bases). With the DNA end fitting TRBJ2-7 better, the J assignment may be wrong. Germline values: CDR1 SSHAT, CDR2 FNYEAQ (reference sequence). CDR3 length: 13 residues. The CDR3 DNA reads as TGTGCTAGCAGCCAGGGACGGGGAGGCGAGCAGTACTTC. It encodes CASSQGRGGEQYF.

The V gene is TRBV9, the J gene TRBJ2-3, with 8 bases identical to TRBD2. The CDR3 covers 15 residues. Germline V lookup: CDR1 SGDLS, CDR2 YYNGEE. Trimming removed 3 bases from V and 2 bases from J; junction bases left unmatched: 5. The CDR3 loop reads CASSATSGNTDTQYF. CDR3 sequence (DNA): TGTGCCAGCAGCGCCACTAGCGGCAACACAGATACGCAGTATTTT.

The chain has TRBV7-2 and TRBJ1-6; D possibly corresponds to TRBD1 (6 bases). V was trimmed by 7 bases and J by 6 bases, leaving 13 bases between them. Looked up from germline, CDR1 is SGHTA and CDR2 is FQGNSA. The CDR3 contains 14 residues. The CDR3 protein is CASKTGQVNSPLHF. The DNA of the CDR3 is TGTGCCAGCAAGACGGGACAAGTTAATTCACCCCTCCACTTT.

This clone was seen a handful of times. CDR3 sequence: CASTLTGGPSYEQYF. In nucleotides, the CDR3 is TGTGCCAGCACTCTAACGGGGGGGCCTTCCTACGAGCAGTACTTC. This chain uses TRBV27 with TRBJ2-7, with 8 bases aligning to TRBD2. The CDR3 covers 15 residues. Germline-derived CDR1 and CDR2 are MNHEY and SMNVEV (reference sequence). The V gene end was trimmed by 7 bases and the J gene end by 1 base; junction bases not matched to a gene: 9.

This clone was seen once. This chain connects TRBV6-5 to TRBJ2-7; 11 bases line up with TRBD1. The junction had 4 bases not matched to a gene; V was cut back by 2 bases and J by 4 bases. CDR3 length equals 15 residues. Germline V gene data show CDR1 as MNHEY and CDR2 as SVGAGI. The CDR3 loop reads CASSYLGTGGYEQYF. CDR3 sequence (DNA): TGTGCCAGCAGTTACCTGGGGACAGGGGGTTACGAGCAGTACTTC.

The chain uses TRBV21-1 and TRBJ2-1; TRBD2 is the table's D call and was not checked against the DNA. TRBV21-1 is a recognized pseudogene. CDR3 length: 10 amino acids. CDR3: CASSDNEQFF. The CDR3 DNA reads TGTGCCAGCTCTGACAATGAGCAGTTCTTC.

The V call is TRBV29-1, the J call TRBJ2-3; 9 bases agree with TRBD2. CDR1 SQVTM and CDR2 ANQGSEA come from the germline V gene. V shed 6 bases, J shed 5 bases, and the junction held 9 bases outside the gene matches. This CDR3 is 14 amino acids long. DNA for the CDR3: TGCAGCGTCAGGGCTAGCGGGACTATAGATACGCAGTATTTT. This translates into CSVRASGTIDTQYF.

This chain links TRBV28 with TRBJ2-2; 8 nucleotides align to TRBD2. This CDR3 is built from 16 residues. The V gene end was trimmed by 6 bases and the J gene end by 3 bases; junction bases not matched to a gene: 9. The germline V gene encodes CDR1 MDHEN and CDR2 SYDVKM. CDR3 residues: CASSPGGAQDTGELFF. DNA of the CDR3: TGTGCCAGCAGCCCGGGGGGGGCGCAGGACACCGGGGAGCTGTTTTTT.

This clone has just a few counts. The chain couples TRBV6-1 to TRBJ2-7; 11 nucleotides match TRBD2. With 4 bases clipped from V and 1 base from J, the junction kept 6 bases outside the gene matches. CDR1 MNHNS and CDR2 SASEGT come from the germline V gene. CDR3 length: 16 residues. CDR3 nucleotides: TGTGCCAGCAGTGTCGCTAGCGGGGGGTCGTCCTACGAGCAGTACTTC. It is translated as CASSVASGGSSYEQYF.

The CDR3 region has the DNA TGTGCCAGCAGCTCTGTGACAGACTCTTTGAACACTGAAGCTTTCTTT. Translating it yields CASSSVTDSLNTEAFF. The chain is built from TRBV5-5 and TRBJ1-1; maybe TRBD1 (5 bases). Germline V gene sequence: CDR1 SGHKS, CDR2 YYEKEE (reference sequence). This CDR3 region has 16 residues. V lost 3 bases and J lost 0, with 15 bases in between.

V gene TRBV27 combines with J gene TRBJ2-7; 12 bases agree with TRBD1. Per germline, CDR1 MNHEY and CDR2 SMNVEV (reference sequence). After removal of 5 bases from V and 6 bases from J, the junction contained 14 bases not matched to a gene. The CDR3 is 17 amino acids. The CDR3, as DNA: TGTGCCAGCAGTAAGGAATCGGGGACAGGGGGCCGATCCGAGCAGTACTTC. Residues: CASSKESGTGGRSEQYF.

This clone occurred many times. The chain is built from TRBV6-4 and TRBJ1-5, with 8 bases that match TRBD1. CDR3 length: 14 amino acids. Per the germline V gene, CDR1 is MRHNA and CDR2 is SNTAGT. J was trimmed by 2 bases and V by 3 bases; bases with no gene match: 0. The CDR3 is CASSETGGNQPQHF. CDR3 DNA: TGTGCCAGCAGTGAGACAGGGGGCAATCAGCCCCAGCATTTT.